This section outlines one TCR beta chain sequence together with its context. Profiled with immunoSEQ multiplex PCR; TCRdb holds only in-frame clones, not every one. There are 30,000 to 35,000 clones in the sample; around 90% occur only once, and roughly 9.7% lies in the top ten. The CDR3 spans 16 residues. Per the germline V gene, CDR1 is SNHLY and CDR2 is FYNNEI. The V end was cut by 2 bases, the J end by 0 bases, with 8 bases between. The sample is drawn from a study of T cell changes during pregnancy in multiple sclerosis. The material sequenced was CD8+ T cells from peripheral blood mononuclear cells, taken in the first trimester of pregnancy. The V and J genes are TRBV2 and TRBJ1-6; D is unresolved. The sequence was obtained from a female donor with multiple sclerosis, enrolled in a pregnancy study. CDR3: CASSESGNSYNSPLHF. The CDR3 DNA reads as TGTGCCAGCAGTGAATCAGGCAACTCCTATAATTCACCCCTCCACTTT.